Here is one TCR beta chain with its context. This sample is drawn from a study of blood T cell repertoires in COVID-19. On the study more broadly: T cells, B-cell-depleted T cells, or PBMCs supplied cDNA or gDNA.

Looked up from germline, CDR1 is SNHLY and CDR2 is FYNNEI. This CDR3 spans 12 amino acids. The V end was cut by 6 bases, the J end by 3 bases, with 8 bases between. Participants came from 24 US areas, aged about 18 to 95 years. Resolution of symptoms, clearance, or two negative PCRs was present in recovered Cohort 3 donors. The method was immunoSEQ multiplex PCR; TCRdb's version includes in-frame clones alone and lacks a portion of them. The top ten hold around 20% of the sample, which has about 330,000 clones, about 92% seen once. The TCR originated in a woman younger than 45 who had recovered from COVID-19. This chain connects TRBV2 to TRBJ1-2, with D unclear. Sequencing was done on a sample of PBMCs or T cells enriched from blood (not recorded which). CDR3 DNA sequence: TGTGCCAGCAGGACTGATTACTATGGCTACACCTTC. Protein product: CASRTDYYGYTF.